The 7 T cell receptor beta chains below were found in one sample sequenced in a study of CD8 T cells in ankylosing spondylitis. TCRdb re-analysed the 5' RACE reads in MiXCR, keeping a single row per CDR3 protein. The repertoire has 130,000 or so distinct CDR3 sequences, roughly 17% of them found once; the top ten carry about 30%. No antigen has been assigned to these receptors. Study observations and caveats: It appeared that ankylosing spondylitis blood was characterized by a TCR beta motif of about eight highly homologous variants.

Sequencing used blood, either unsorted or a sorted T cell fraction (not recorded which). These receptors all come from a male donor with ankylosing spondylitis.

There are a few counts of this clonotype. V and J are TRBV29-1 and TRBJ2-2, with unresolved D. CDR1 and CDR2 from the germline V gene are SQVTM and ANQGSEA. The V gene lost 4 bases and the J gene lost 1 base, with 7 bases spanning the gap. This CDR3 is built from 13 residues. CDR3 bases: TGCAGCGTTGGAGATGGGAACACCGGGGAGCTGTTTTTT. Translating gives CSVGDGNTGELFF.

In this sample, this clonotype turned up many times. The CDR3 DNA reads as TGTGCCAGCAGCCGCTGGGGGCCGAACACTGAAGCTTTCTTT. Its protein product is CASSRWGPNTEAFF. The chain uses TRBV3-1 and TRBJ1-1, with a tentative D call TRBD1 (6 bases). CDR1 and CDR2 from the germline V gene are LGHDT and YNNKEL (reference sequence). CDR3 length equals 14 residues. The V end lost 4 bases, the J end lost 1 base, and 10 bases lay between the germline ends.

This clonotype has just a few counts. This chain connects TRBV25-1 to TRBJ2-7; D is unresolved. The V and J ends lost 1 base and 0 bases respectively, with 7 bases between them. CDR3 length: 14 amino acids. Per germline, CDR1 MGHDK and CDR2 SYGVNS. Here the CDR3 DNA reads TGTGCCAGCAGTGAATCTCAGAGCTCCTACGAGCAGTACTTC. It specifies CASSESQSSYEQYF.

This sequence joins TRBV7-9 and TRBJ2-7, with a weak D call TRBD1 (5 bases). Germline V CDR1 and CDR2: SEHNR, FQNEAQ (reference sequence). With 1 base removed from V and 6 bases from J, the gap between germline ends came to 13 bases. CDR3 length: 14 amino acids. CDR3 coding DNA: TGTGCCAGCAGCTTAGTAGGGGTGGGGCTCGAGCAGTACTTC. Translated, it gives CASSLVGVGLEQYF.

This clonotype has more than one count but fewer than ten. This chain uses TRBV5-5 with TRBJ2-2, with TRBD2 matching over 14 bases. CDR3 size: 18 residues. Germline V gene data show CDR1 as SGHKS and CDR2 as YYEKEE (reference sequence). The J segment lost 0 bases and the V segment lost 0 bases, leaving 1 base of the junction unmatched. The CDR3 DNA reads TGTGCCAGCAGCTTGGGACTAGCGGGAGGGGCGAACACCGGGGAGCTGTTTTTT. Protein sequence: CASSLGLAGGANTGELFF.

CDR3 sequence (DNA): TGTGCCAGCAGCGTAGGCCCCCAGAGGTCCTACAATGAGCAGTTCTTC. As protein: CASSVGPQRSYNEQFF. V and J are TRBV9 and TRBJ2-1; D gene ambiguous. This CDR3 spans 16 amino acids. Trimming removed 0 bases from V and 1 base from J, with 11 bases in between. Germline V gene data show CDR1 as SGDLS and CDR2 as YYNGEE.

With regard to this clonotype: This is likely a read error, given that the CDR3 carries no conserved phenylalanine or tryptophan at its end. The CDR3 loop reads CASSPGTAGYGYTC. In nucleotides, the CDR3 is TGTGCCAGCAGCCCAGGGACAGCAGGCTATGGCTACACCTGC. The chain joins TRBV27 to TRBJ1-2, with TRBD1 matching over 7 bases. This CDR3 contains 14 residues. CDR1 is MNHEY, CDR2 SMNVEV, per germline (reference sequence). Germline trimming cut 6 bases from V and 4 bases from J; bases unmatched to any gene: 8.